The 8 T cell receptor beta chains in this list originate from one sample, sequenced in a study of graft-versus-host responses after intestinal transplantation. Their cognate antigens are unknown. The method was immunoSEQ multiplex PCR; TCRdb's version includes in-frame clones alone and lacks a portion of them. The table records about 51,000 clones, 89% of them present only once. This sample comprised unstimulated CD4+ T cells sorted from spleen or lymph node cells, obtained before transplant. Receptors were obtained from a human donor who was the organ donor for an intestinal transplant.

The V and J genes are TRBV28 and TRBJ2-3, with 12 nucleotides matching TRBD2. V shed 2 bases, J shed 1 base, and the junction held 1 base outside the gene matches. Germline loops: CDR1 MDHEN, CDR2 SYDVKM. The CDR3 sequence is 16 residues long. The CDR3 is CASSLRLAGGTDTQYF. The CDR3 DNA sequence: TGTGCCAGCAGTTTAAGACTAGCGGGAGGCACAGATACGCAGTATTTT. Supplemented by reference TRBV28 and TRBJ2-3, the full variable domain reads DVKVTQSSRYLVKRTGEKVFLECVQDMDHENMFWYRQDPGLGLRLIYFSYDVKMKEKGDIPEGYSVSREKKERFSLILESASTNQTSMYLCASSLRLAGGTDTQYFGPGTRLTVL.

The rearrangement joins TRBV5-8 to TRBJ2-5; 7 bases fit TRBD2. The J segment lost 4 bases and the V segment lost 2 bases, leaving 8 bases of the junction unmatched. From germline, CDR1 is SGHTS and CDR2 YDEGEE. The CDR3 totals 15 residues. The chain's CDR3 is CASSFSPGLGETQYF. Written as DNA, the CDR3 is TGTGCCAGCAGCTTTTCCCCAGGACTAGGAGAGACCCAGTACTTC.

The rearrangement joins TRBV18 to TRBJ2-3, with D possibly being TRBD1 (6 bases). V lost 4 bases, J lost 2 bases, and 22 bases lay in between. Germline V gene sequence: CDR1 KGHSH, CDR2 LQKENI. The CDR3 spans 18 residues. The chain's CDR3 is CASSRLKRSGQNTDTQYF. DNA for the CDR3: TGTGCCAGCTCACGCCTGAAGCGATCGGGACAAAACACAGATACGCAGTATTTT.

This clone was detected once. V usage is TRBV27 and J usage is TRBJ1-1, with 8 bases lining up with TRBD1. The V gene's germline CDR1 is MNHEY and CDR2 SMNVEV (reference sequence). This CDR3 is 15 amino acids long. J lost 2 bases, V lost 6 bases, and 8 bases had no gene match. The CDR3 DNA reads TGTGCCAGCAGCCCATCCAGGGGGCGAAACACTGAAGCTTTCTTT. It is translated as CASSPSRGRNTEAFF.

This chain links TRBV27 with TRBJ2-2; tentative D call: TRBD1 (5 bases). This CDR3 has 16 amino acids. V was clipped by 2 bases and J by 1 base, with 11 bases between them. Germline CDR1 reads MNHEY; CDR2 reads SMNVEV (reference sequence). CDR3 residues: CASSLIRGVNTGELFF. The CDR3, as DNA: TGTGCCAGCAGTTTAATAAGGGGCGTGAACACCGGGGAGCTGTTTTTT.

This chain links TRBV10-3 with TRBJ2-7; TRBD1 might be the D (7 bases). This CDR3 is built from 14 residues. Trimming removed 10 bases at V and 5 bases at J, with 21 bases between. Germline-derived CDR1 and CDR2 are ENHRY and SYGVKD. The chain's CDR3 is CATFGQEGSHEQYF. The CDR3 region has the DNA TGTGCCACCTTTGGACAGGAGGGTTCCCACGAGCAGTACTTC.

V is TRBV5-1 and J is TRBJ2-2; 9 positions match TRBD1. The length of the CDR3 is 15 residues. Germline loops: CDR1 SGHRS, CDR2 YFSETQ. V shed 3 bases, J shed 7 bases, and the junction held 7 bases outside the gene matches. The CDR3 nucleotides read TGCGCCAGCAGCTCTCAACAGGGGGCGGACGGGGAGCTGTTTTTT. This translates into CASSSQQGADGELFF.

This chain joins TRBV4-1 and TRBJ2-7; TRBD2 might be the D (6 bases). V dropped 0 bases and J dropped 4 bases, with 16 bases sitting between them. CDR1 and CDR2 from the germline V gene are MGHRA and YSYEKL. The CDR3 has 16 residues. As DNA, the CDR3 is TGCGCCAGCAGCCAAGATCCCCGGGGGAAAGCTTACGAGCAGTACTTC. Its protein is CASSQDPRGKAYEQYF.